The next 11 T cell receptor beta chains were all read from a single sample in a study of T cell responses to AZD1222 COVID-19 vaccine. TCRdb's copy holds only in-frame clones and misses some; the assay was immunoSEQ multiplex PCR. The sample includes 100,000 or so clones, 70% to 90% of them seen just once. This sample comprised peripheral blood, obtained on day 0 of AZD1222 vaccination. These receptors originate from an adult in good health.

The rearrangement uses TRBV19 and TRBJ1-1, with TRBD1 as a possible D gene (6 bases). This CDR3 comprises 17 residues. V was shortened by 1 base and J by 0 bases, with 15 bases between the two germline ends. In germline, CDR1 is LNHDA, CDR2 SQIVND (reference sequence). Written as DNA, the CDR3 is TGTGCCAGTAGTATAGGAGTTCGGGACACCTTGAACACTGAAGCTTTCTTT. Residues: CASSIGVRDTLNTEAFF.

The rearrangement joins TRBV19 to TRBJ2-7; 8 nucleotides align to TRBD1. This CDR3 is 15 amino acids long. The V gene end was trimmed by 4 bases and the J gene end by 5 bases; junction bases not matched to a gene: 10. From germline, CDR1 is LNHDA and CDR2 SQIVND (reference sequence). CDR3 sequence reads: CASSTLGTGGDEQYF. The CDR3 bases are TGTGCCAGTAGTACTTTAGGGACAGGCGGGGACGAGCAGTACTTC.

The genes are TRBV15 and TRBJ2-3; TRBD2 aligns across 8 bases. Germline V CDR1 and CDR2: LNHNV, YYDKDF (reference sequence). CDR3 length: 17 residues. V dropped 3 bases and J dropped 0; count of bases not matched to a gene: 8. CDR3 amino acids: CATSSQVAGPSTDTQYF. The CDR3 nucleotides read TGTGCCACCAGCAGCCAAGTAGCGGGGCCTAGCACAGATACGCAGTATTTT.

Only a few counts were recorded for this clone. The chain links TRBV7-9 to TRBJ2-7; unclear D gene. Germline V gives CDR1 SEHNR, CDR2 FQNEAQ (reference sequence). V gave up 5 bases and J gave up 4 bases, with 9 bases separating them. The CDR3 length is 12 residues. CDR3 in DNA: TGTGCCAGCAGCCCTCACAAGTACGAGCAGTACTTC. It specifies CASSPHKYEQYF.

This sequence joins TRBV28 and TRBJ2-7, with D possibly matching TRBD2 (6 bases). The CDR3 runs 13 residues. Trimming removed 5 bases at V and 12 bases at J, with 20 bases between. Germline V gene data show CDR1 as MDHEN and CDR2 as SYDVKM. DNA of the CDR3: TGTGCCAGCAGTGTGACCCCGGGGGTCGGAGGGTACTTC. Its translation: CASSVTPGVGGYF. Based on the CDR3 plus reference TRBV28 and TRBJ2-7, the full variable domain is DVKVTQSSRYLVKRTGEKVFLECVQDMDHENMFWYRQDPGLGLRLIYFSYDVKMKEKGDIPEGYSVSREKKERFSLILESASTNQTSMYLCASSVTPGVGGYFGPGTRLTVT.

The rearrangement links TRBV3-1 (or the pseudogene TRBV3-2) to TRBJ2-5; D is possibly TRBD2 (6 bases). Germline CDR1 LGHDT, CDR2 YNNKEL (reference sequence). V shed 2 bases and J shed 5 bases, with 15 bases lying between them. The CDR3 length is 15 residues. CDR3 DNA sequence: TGTGCCAGCAGCCAACCCCCGGGGGTGGGGGAGACCCAGTACTTC. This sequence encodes CASSQPPGVGETQYF.

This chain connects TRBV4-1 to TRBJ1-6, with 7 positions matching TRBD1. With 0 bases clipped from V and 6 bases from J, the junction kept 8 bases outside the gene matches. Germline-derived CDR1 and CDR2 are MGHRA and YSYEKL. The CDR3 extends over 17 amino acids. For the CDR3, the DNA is TGCGCCAGCAGCCAAGAGGCACGGCAGGGGGGTAATTCACCCCTCCACTTT. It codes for CASSQEARQGGNSPLHF.

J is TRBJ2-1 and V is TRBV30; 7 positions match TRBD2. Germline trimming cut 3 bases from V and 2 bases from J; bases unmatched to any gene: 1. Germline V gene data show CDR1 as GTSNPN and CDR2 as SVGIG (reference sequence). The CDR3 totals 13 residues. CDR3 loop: CAWRAGAYNEQFF. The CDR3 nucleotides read TGTGCCTGGAGGGCGGGGGCCTACAATGAGCAGTTCTTC.

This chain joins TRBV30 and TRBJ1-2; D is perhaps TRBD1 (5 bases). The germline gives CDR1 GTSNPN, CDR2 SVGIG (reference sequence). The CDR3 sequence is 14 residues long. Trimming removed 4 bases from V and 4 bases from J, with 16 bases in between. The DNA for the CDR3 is TGTGCCTGGACGTCGGGGGTTGGCCCCTATGGCTACACCTTC. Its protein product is CAWTSGVGPYGYTF.

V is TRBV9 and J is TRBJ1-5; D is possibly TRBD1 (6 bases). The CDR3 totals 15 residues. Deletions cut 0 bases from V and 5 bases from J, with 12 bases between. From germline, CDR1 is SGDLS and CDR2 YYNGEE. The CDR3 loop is CASSVDGGGHQPQHF. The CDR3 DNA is TGTGCCAGCAGCGTAGATGGTGGGGGGCATCAGCCCCAGCATTTT.

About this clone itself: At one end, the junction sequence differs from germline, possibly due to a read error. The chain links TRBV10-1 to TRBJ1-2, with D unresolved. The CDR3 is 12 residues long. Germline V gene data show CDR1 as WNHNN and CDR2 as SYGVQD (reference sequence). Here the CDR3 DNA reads TGCGCCAGCAGTGCGGGCGGGCCGCCGGGAGCCTTC. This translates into CASSAGGPPGAF.